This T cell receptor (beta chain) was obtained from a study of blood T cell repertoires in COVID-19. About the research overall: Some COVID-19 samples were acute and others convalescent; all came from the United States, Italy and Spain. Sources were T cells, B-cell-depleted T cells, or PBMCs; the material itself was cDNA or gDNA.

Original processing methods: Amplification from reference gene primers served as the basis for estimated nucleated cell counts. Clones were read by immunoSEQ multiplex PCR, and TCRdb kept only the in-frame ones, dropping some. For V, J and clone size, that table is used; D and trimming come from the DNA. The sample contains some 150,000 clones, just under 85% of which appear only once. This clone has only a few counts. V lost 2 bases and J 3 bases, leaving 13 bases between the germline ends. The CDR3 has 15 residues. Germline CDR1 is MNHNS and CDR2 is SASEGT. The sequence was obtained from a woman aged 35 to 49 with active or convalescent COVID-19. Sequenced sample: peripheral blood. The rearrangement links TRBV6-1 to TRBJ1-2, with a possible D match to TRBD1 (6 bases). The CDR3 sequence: CASSETAQGYYGYTF. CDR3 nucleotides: TGTGCCAGCAGTGAAACGGCACAGGGCTACTATGGCTACACCTTC.